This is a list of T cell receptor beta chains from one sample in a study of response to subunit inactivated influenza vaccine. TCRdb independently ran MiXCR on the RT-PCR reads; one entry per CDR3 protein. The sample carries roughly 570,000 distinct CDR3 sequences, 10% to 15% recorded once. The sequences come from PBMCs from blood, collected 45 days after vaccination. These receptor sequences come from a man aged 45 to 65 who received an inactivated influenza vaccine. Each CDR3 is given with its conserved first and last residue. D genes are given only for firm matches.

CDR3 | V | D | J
CASSPPGLTTDTQYF | TRBV11-2 | . | TRBJ2-3
CASSYWGNNEQFF | TRBV6-2/TRBV6-3 | . | TRBJ2-1
CASSLDGSVSYNEQFF | TRBV5-5 | . | TRBJ2-1
CASSPSQVLSGANVLTF | TRBV18 | . | TRBJ2-6
CASSLTGTSRGIQYF | TRBV7-8 | . | TRBJ2-4
CAITGQGSGELFF | TRBV10-3 | TRBD1 | TRBJ2-2
CASSLVANTGELFF | TRBV7-8 | . | TRBJ2-2
CASSLGGREYGELFF | TRBV7-8 | . | TRBJ2-2
CASSHGGGIISPLHF | TRBV12-3/TRBV12-4 | . | TRBJ1-6
CASSLDNTQYF | TRBV9 | . | TRBJ2-3
CASTRGYEQYF | TRBV6-2/TRBV6-3 | . | TRBJ2-7
CASSRIGTSGYNEQFF | TRBV7-2 | TRBD2 | TRBJ2-1
CASRTGDGTQYF | TRBV5-1 | TRBD1 | TRBJ2-5
CASSGRLAGGFEQFF | TRBV9 | TRBD2 | TRBJ2-1
CASTQDGRNTEAFF | TRBV5-1 | . | TRBJ1-1
CASSLASAGFNEQFF | TRBV7-2 | . | TRBJ2-1
CASSFAAYGYTF | TRBV6-2/TRBV6-3 | . | TRBJ1-2
CASSLGAGGPTDTQYF | TRBV7-2 | . | TRBJ2-3
CSVAVGYSGVTDTQYF | TRBV29-1 | . | TRBJ2-3
CASKSRVRGAGGQFF | TRBV27 | . | TRBJ2-1
CASSLLGRGTSGSYEQYF | TRBV11-2 | TRBD2 | TRBJ2-7
CASSAHKGGGNEQFF | TRBV27 | . | TRBJ2-1
CASSFASPGTGLGEQFF | TRBV11-2 | TRBD1 | TRBJ2-1
CASKLAGFGETQYF | TRBV6-1 | TRBD2 | TRBJ2-5
CASSLVPDSYEQYF | TRBV7-8 | . | TRBJ2-7
CASSLEVVEQYF | TRBV7-2 | . | TRBJ2-7
CASSLAPGSSVNTIYF | TRBV5-1 | . | TRBJ1-3
CASSQEVGLLEQYF | TRBV4-3 | . | TRBJ2-7
CASSSPRRLAKNIQYF | TRBV7-2 | . | TRBJ2-4
CASRHRDRANTGELFF | TRBV6-1 | TRBD1 | TRBJ2-2
CASRRTYQETQYF | TRBV6-1 | . | TRBJ2-5
CAISDSISNEQFF | TRBV10-3 | . | TRBJ2-1
CASRIALNTGELFF | TRBV7-2 | . | TRBJ2-2
CASSYRQGRYEQYF | TRBV6-5 | TRBD1 | TRBJ2-7
CASSTGDFEQYF | TRBV2 | . | TRBJ2-7
CASSQKGFNQPQHF | TRBV7-2 | . | TRBJ1-5
CASSLYWGTEAFF | TRBV6-2/TRBV6-3 | . | TRBJ1-1
CASSQTGQPLYGYTF | TRBV3-1 | TRBD1 | TRBJ1-2
CASSQDGWYKNIQYF | TRBV14 | . | TRBJ2-4
CASSRTGSGHGYTF | TRBV4-3 | TRBD1 | TRBJ1-2
CASSYSISGGSLVDEQFF | TRBV6-2/TRBV6-3 | TRBD2 | TRBJ2-1
CASSQDFGGGYTF | TRBV3-1 | . | TRBJ1-2
CASRQGYTEAFF | TRBV19 | . | TRBJ1-1
CASSESHSPLHF | TRBV10-2 | . | TRBJ1-6
CASTPGTGETPLHF | TRBV9 | TRBD1 | TRBJ1-6
CASSLGQGALYYEQYF | TRBV5-5 | TRBD1 | TRBJ2-7
CSVGGEETQYF | TRBV29-1 | . | TRBJ2-5
CASSPGPRDYNEQFF | TRBV7-9 | . | TRBJ2-1
CASRGQSLSPLHF | TRBV12-3/TRBV12-4 | TRBD1 | TRBJ1-6
CASSLEGTGSATQYF | TRBV5-5 | TRBD1 | TRBJ2-5
CASSYPGQATYEQYF | TRBV28 | TRBD1 | TRBJ2-7
CASKKGITDTQYF | TRBV12-3/TRBV12-4 | . | TRBJ2-3
CASSRRGDYGYTF | TRBV27 | . | TRBJ1-2
CASSLGQNPYNEQFF | TRBV5-5 | . | TRBJ2-1
CASSEWANQPQHF | TRBV10-2 | . | TRBJ1-5